This T cell receptor beta chain was identified during a study of CD4+ T cells in melanoma (dated by TCRdb to between 2021 and 2024). Describing the broader study: Neoantigen-specific CD4+ T cells in human melanoma were what the study investigated. The research as a whole found: Neoantigen-specific CD4+ T cells were reported to be correlated with the function of CD8+ T cells, macrophages and B cells. Neoantigen-specific CD4+ T cells in melanoma were reported to have a range of differentiation states.

Receptor amplification or capture employed the immunoSEQ multiplex PCR assay. This is the immuneACCESS table as TCRdb keeps it, with only in-frame sequences that have V and J called. A part of the clones is gone; compared with another copy, unresolved V genes explain less than half, and the rest is unexplained. The sample records about 140,000 clones, around nine tenths of which are singletons. The top ten clones comprise more than 1.5% of the sample. From the cysteine up to the phenylalanine, the CDR3 has a length of 12 residues. Only the CDR3 part of the read is kept: 36 bases, read in frame from the first base. From the germline V gene (reference sequence), CDR1 is PRHDT and CDR2 is FYEKMQ. The V end loses 5 bases and the J end loses 7 bases, and a stretch of 11 bases separates them. Comment on this clone: The clone's antigen remains unknown. The record has no base qualities; no much larger clone is one base away.

Donors were patients with melanoma. The sequence links TRBV13 to TRBJ1-2; matching of 6 bases hints at TRBD1 as the D gene. This clonotype was obtained from a human donor with melanoma. This receptor carries the CDR3 CASSRQASGYTF. The DNA sequence is as follows: TGTGCCAGCAGCCGACAGGCCTCTGGCTACACCTTC.